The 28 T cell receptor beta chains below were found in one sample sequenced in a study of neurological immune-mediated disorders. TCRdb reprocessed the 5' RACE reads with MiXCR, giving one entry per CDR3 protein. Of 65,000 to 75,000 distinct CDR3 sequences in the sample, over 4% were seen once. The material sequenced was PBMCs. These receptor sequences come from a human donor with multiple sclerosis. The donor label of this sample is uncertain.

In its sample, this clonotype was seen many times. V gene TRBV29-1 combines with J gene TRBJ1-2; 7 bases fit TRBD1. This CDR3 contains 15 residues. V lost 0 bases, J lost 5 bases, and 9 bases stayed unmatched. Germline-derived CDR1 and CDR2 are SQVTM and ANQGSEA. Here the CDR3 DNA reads TGCAGCGTTGAAGATCGGGAGGGGGCGGGTTATGGCTACACCTTC. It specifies CSVEDREGAGYGYTF. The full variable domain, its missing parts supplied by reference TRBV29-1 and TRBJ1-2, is SAVISQKPSRDICQRGTSLTIQCQVDSQVTMMFWYRQQPGQSLTLIATANQGSEATYESGFVIDKFPISRPNLTFSTLTVSNMSPEDSSIYLCSVEDREGAGYGYTFGSGTRLTVV.

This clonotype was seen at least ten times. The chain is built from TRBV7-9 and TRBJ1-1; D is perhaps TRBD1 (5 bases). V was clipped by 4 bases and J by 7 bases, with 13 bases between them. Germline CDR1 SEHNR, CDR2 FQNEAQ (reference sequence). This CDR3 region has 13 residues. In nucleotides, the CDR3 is TGTGCCAGCAGCTCTCTAGGGGTTGGTGAAGCTTTCTTT. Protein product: CASSSLGVGEAFF.

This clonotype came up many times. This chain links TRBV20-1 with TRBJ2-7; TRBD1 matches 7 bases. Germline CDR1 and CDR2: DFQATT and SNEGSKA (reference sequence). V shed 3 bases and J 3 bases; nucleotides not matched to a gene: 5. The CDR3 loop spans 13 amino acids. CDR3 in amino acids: CSARRDRNYEQYF. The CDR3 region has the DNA TGCAGTGCTAGGAGGGACAGAAACTACGAGCAGTACTTC.

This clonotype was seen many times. The CDR3 region has the DNA TGCGCCAGCAGCTTGATTCCGGAGCCCGGCGGCTACACCTTC. Encoded protein: CASSLIPEPGGYTF. The J gene is TRBJ1-2, the V gene TRBV5-1; D gene unclear. The germline V gene encodes CDR1 SGHRS and CDR2 YFSETQ. V was cut by 1 base and J by 8 bases, with 15 bases left in between. This CDR3 spans 14 amino acids.

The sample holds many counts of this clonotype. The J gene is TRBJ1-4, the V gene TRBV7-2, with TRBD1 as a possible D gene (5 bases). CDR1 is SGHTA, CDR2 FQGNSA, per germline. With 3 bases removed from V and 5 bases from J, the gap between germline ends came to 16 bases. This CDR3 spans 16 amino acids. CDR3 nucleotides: TGTGCCAGCAGCTTGTCAGCCTGGGACGGAAATGAAAAACTGTTTTTT. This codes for CASSLSAWDGNEKLFF.

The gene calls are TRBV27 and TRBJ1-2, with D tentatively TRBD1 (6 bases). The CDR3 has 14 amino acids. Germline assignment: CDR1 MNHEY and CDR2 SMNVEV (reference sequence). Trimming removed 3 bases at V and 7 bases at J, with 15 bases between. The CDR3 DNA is TGTGCCAGCAGTTTCGGTGGCACAGGGCGTGGCTACACCTTC. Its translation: CASSFGGTGRGYTF.

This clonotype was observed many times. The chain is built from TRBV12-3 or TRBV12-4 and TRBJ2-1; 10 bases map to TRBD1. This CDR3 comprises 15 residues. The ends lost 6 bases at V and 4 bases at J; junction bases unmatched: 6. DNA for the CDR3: TGTGCCAGCAGCCTCGGGACAGGGGCTTACAATGAGCAGTTCTTC. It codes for CASSLGTGAYNEQFF.

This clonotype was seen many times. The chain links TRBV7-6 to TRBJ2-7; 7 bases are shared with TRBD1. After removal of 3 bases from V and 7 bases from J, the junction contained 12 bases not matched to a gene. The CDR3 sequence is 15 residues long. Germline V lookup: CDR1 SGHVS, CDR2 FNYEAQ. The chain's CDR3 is CASSFEPGQRQEQYF. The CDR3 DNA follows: TGTGCCAGCAGCTTCGAACCGGGACAGCGCCAAGAGCAGTACTTC.

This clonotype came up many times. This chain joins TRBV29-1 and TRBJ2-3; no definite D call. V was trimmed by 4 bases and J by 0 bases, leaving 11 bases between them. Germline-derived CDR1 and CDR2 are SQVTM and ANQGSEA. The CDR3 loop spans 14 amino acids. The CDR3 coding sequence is TGCAGCGTTGGGACGGCATCTAGCACAGATACGCAGTATTTT. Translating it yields CSVGTASSTDTQYF.

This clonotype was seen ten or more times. The CDR3 loop reads CASSQDVVRRGSGYTF. The CDR3 DNA follows: TGCGCCAGCAGCCAAGATGTGGTCCGCCGGGGATCTGGCTACACCTTC. The rearrangement joins TRBV4-1 to TRBJ1-2, with D unclear. Trimming stripped 0 bases from V and 7 bases from J, with 18 bases between. This CDR3 contains 16 residues. Germline V gene data show CDR1 as MGHRA and CDR2 as YSYEKL.

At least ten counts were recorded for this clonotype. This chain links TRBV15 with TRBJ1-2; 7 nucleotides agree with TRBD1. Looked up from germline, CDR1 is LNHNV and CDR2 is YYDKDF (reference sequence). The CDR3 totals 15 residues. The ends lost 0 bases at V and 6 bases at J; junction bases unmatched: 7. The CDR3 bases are TGTGCCACCAGCAGAGATCGGGCAGGGGGAGATGGCTACACCTTC. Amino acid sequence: CATSRDRAGGDGYTF. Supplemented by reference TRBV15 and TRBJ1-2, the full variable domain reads DAMVIQNPRYQVTQFGKPVTLSCSQTLNHNVMYWYQQKSSQAPKLLFHYYDKDFNNEADTPDNFQSRRPNTSFCFLDIRSPGLGDTAMYLCATSRDRAGGDGYTFGSGTRLTVV.

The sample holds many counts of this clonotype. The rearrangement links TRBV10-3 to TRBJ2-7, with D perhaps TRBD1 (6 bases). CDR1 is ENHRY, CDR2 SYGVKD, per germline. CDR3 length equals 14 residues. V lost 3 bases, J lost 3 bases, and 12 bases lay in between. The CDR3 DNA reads TGTGCCATCAGTGAACGACAGGTCAACTACGAGCAGTACTTC. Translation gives CAISERQVNYEQYF.

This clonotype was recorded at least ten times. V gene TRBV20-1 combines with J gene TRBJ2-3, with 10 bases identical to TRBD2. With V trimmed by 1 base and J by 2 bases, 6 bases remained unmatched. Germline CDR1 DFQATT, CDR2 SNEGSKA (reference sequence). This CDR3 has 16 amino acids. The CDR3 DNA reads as TGCAGTGCTAGAGTGGGGACTAGCGATCCCACAGATACGCAGTATTTT. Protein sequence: CSARVGTSDPTDTQYF.

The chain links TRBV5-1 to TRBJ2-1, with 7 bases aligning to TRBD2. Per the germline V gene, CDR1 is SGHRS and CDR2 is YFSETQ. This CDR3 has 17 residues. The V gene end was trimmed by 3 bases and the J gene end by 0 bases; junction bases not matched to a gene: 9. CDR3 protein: CASSSYLGGSSYNEQFF. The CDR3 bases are TGCGCCAGCAGCTCTTACCTGGGGGGGAGCTCCTACAATGAGCAGTTCTTC.

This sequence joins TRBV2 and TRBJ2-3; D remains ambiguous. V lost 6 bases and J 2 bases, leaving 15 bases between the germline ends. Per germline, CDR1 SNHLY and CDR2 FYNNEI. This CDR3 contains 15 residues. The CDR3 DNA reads TGTGCCAGCAGAGCCAGGACCCAGCACACAGATACGCAGTATTTT. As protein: CASRARTQHTDTQYF.

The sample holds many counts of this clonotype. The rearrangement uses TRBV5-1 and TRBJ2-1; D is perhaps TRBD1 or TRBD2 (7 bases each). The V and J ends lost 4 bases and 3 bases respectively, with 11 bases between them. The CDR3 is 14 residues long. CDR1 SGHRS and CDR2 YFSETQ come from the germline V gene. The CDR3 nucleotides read TGCGCCAGCAGCGGGGGGGACAGCTACAATGAGCAGTTCTTC. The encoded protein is CASSGGDSYNEQFF.

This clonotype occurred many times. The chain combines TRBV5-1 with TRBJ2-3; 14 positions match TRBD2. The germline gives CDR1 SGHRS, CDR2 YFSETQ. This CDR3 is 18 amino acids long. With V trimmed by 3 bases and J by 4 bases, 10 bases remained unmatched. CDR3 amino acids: CASSWGSTSGGVADTQYF. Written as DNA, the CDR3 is TGCGCCAGCAGCTGGGGGTCGACTAGCGGGGGGGTTGCAGATACGCAGTATTTT.

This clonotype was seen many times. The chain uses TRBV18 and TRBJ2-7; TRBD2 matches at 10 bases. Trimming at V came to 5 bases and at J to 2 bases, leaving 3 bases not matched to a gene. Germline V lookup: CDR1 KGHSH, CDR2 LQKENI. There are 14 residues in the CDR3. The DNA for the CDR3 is TGTGCCAGCTCAGAGCGGGGGGGCACCTACGAGCAGTACTTC. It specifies CASSERGGTYEQYF.

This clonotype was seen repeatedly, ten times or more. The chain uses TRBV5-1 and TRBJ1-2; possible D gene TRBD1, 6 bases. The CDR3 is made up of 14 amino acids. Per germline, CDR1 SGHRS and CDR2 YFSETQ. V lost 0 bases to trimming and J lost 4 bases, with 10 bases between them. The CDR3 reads CASSLGDTGYGYTF. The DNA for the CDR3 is TGCGCCAGCAGCTTGGGGGACACCGGCTATGGCTACACCTTC.

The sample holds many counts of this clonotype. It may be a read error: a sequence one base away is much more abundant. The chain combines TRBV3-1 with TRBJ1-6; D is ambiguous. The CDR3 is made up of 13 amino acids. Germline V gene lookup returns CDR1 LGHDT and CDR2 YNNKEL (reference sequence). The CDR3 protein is CVSSQFTGSPLHF. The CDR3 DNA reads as TGTGTCAGCAGCCAATTTACCGGCTCACCCCTCCACTTT.

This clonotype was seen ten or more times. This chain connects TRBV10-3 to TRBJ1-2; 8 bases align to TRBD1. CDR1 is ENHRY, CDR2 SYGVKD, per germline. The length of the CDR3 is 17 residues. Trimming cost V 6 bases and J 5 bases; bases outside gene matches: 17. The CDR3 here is CAIRIPRTGPLLYGYTF. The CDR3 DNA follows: TGTGCCATCAGGATACCTCGGACAGGGCCTTTACTGTATGGCTACACCTTC.

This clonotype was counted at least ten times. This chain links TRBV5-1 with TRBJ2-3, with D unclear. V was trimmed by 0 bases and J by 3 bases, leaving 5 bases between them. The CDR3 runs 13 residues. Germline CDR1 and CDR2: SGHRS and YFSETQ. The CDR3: CASSLVPTDTQYF. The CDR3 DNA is TGCGCCAGCAGCTTGGTCCCTACAGATACGCAGTATTTT.

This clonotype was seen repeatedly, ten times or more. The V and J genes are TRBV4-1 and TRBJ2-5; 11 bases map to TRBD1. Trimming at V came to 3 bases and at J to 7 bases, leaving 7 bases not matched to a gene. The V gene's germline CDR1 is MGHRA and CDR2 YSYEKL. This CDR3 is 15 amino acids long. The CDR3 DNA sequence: TGCGCCAGCAGCCATCCGGACAGGGGGCACGGGACCCAGTACTTC. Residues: CASSHPDRGHGTQYF.

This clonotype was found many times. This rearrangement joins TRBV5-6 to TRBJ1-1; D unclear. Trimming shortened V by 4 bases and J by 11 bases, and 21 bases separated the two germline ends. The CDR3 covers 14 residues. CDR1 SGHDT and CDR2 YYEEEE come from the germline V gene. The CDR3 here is CASSSRTSWRGAFF. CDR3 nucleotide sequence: TGTGCCAGCAGCAGCCGGACGTCTTGGCGGGGTGCTTTCTTT.

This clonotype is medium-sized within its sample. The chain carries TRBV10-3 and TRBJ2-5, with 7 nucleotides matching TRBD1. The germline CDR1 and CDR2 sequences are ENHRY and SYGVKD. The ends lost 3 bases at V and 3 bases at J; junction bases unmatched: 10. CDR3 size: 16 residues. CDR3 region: CAISDMSKGAEETQYF. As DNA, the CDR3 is TGTGCCATCAGTGATATGTCAAAGGGGGCAGAAGAGACCCAGTACTTC.

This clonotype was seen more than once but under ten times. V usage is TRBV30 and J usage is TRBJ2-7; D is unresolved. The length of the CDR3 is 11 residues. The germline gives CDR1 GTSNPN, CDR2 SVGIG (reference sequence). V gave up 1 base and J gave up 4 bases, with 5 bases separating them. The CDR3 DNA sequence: TGTGCCTGGAGTGGCAGGTACGAGCAGTACTTC. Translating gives CAWSGRYEQYF.

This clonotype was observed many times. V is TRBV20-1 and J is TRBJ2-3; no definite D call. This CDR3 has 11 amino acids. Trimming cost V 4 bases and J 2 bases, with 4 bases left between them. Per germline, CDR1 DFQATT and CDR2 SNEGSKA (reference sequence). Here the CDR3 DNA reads TGCAGTGCTATCCACACAGATACGCAGTATTTT. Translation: CSAIHTDTQYF.

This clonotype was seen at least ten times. CDR3 nucleotides: TGTGCCAGCAGATTCTCCGGGGGGACATACACAGATACGCAGTATTTT. Protein sequence: CASRFSGGTYTDTQYF. The chain joins TRBV12-3 or TRBV12-4 to TRBJ2-3; weak D call: TRBD2 (7 bases). The CDR3 sequence is 16 residues long. V gave up 6 bases and J gave up 2 bases, with 18 bases separating them.